Presented here are 19 T cell receptor beta chains from one specimen sequenced in a study of T cell repertoires in cytomegalovirus infection. TCRdb independently ran MiXCR on the reads; one entry per CDR3 protein. The profile shows about 100,000 distinct CDR3 sequences, 16% of them singletons. Sequenced material: PBMCs. The receptors stem from a human donor in good health (CMV status not recorded). Some clones in this sample may be carry-over from other donors' samples.

This clonotype was seen repeatedly, ten times or more. This sequence joins TRBV7-2 and TRBJ1-2; 12 positions agree with TRBD1. The J segment lost 7 bases and the V segment lost 5 bases, leaving 11 bases of the junction unmatched. Per germline, CDR1 SGHTA and CDR2 FQGNSA. The CDR3 runs 16 residues. DNA for the CDR3: TGTGCCAGCAGCGAAAGGGGGACAGGGGGCGCCAGTGGCTACACCTTC. It is translated as CASSERGTGGASGYTF.

This clonotype occurred many times. The rearrangement uses TRBV27 and TRBJ1-1; D uncertain. The germline V gene encodes CDR1 MNHEY and CDR2 SMNVEV (reference sequence). V shed 8 bases and J shed 1 base, with 8 bases lying between them. The CDR3 covers 12 residues. The chain's CDR3 is CASLSGNTEAFF. The CDR3 DNA follows: TGTGCCAGCCTTTCTGGGAACACTGAAGCTTTCTTT.

This clonotype has at least ten counts. The rearrangement links TRBV7-2 to TRBJ2-1, with TRBD2 matching 9 bases. The CDR3 runs 14 residues. The germline V gene has CDR1 SGHTA and CDR2 FQGNSA. With 5 bases clipped from V and 9 bases from J, the junction kept 8 bases outside the gene matches. The CDR3 DNA follows: TGTGCCAGCAGCGCCTGGGGCGGGGGGGTTGAGCAGTTCTTC. Amino acid sequence: CASSAWGGGVEQFF.

The chain carries TRBV12-3 or TRBV12-4 and TRBJ1-6; TRBD1 might be the D (6 bases). With 5 bases removed from V and 10 bases from J, the gap between germline ends came to 21 bases. The CDR3 has 16 residues. The CDR3 DNA follows: TGTGCCAGCAGTCTGCGGACCGGGCAGGGGAAGTCACCCCTCCACTTT. Amino acids: CASSLRTGQGKSPLHF.

This clonotype was counted ten times or more. J is TRBJ2-5 and V is TRBV7-8; 8 bases line up with TRBD1. The V gene's germline CDR1 is SGHVS and CDR2 FQNEAQ. The CDR3 is made up of 15 amino acids. J was trimmed by 4 bases and V by 4 bases; bases with no gene match: 8. The CDR3 protein is CASSSGGTGGETQYF. The CDR3 bases are TGTGCCAGCAGCTCGGGCGGGACAGGTGGAGAGACCCAGTACTTC.

The rearrangement links TRBV6-5 to TRBJ1-1; D is undetermined. Looked up from germline, CDR1 is MNHEY and CDR2 is SVGAGI. This CDR3 contains 12 residues. V lost 9 bases and J 0 bases, leaving 8 bases between the germline ends. In DNA, the CDR3 is TGTGCCAGTCGGACCCTGAACACTGAAGCTTTCTTT. Residues: CASRTLNTEAFF.

As for this clonotype: A much larger clone differs by one base, so this may be a read error. The V and J genes are TRBV7-9 and TRBJ2-1; D gene unclear. Germline V gene sequence: CDR1 SEHNR, CDR2 FQNEAQ (reference sequence). This CDR3 has 12 amino acids. DNA for the CDR3: TGTGCCAGCAGCTTGAGATACAGTGAGCAGTTCTTC. It is translated as CASSLRYSEQFF.

This clonotype was counted ten times or more. This chain links TRBV11-2 with TRBJ2-7; 10 nucleotides match TRBD1. The CDR3 loop spans 17 amino acids. The V gene's germline CDR1 is SGHAT and CDR2 FQNNGV. The V segment lost 4 bases and the J segment 7 bases; nucleotides outside the gene matches: 16. This CDR3 reads CASSWGGFRDRGREQYF. Here the CDR3 DNA reads TGTGCCAGCAGCTGGGGGGGATTCCGGGACAGGGGAAGGGAGCAGTACTTC.

This clonotype showed up just a few times. The chain uses TRBV6-2 or TRBV6-3 and TRBJ2-5; maybe TRBD1 (6 bases). Germline V gene data show CDR1 as MNHEY and CDR2 as SVGEGT. The V end was cut by 7 bases, the J end by 0 bases, with 12 bases between. The CDR3 is made up of 14 amino acids. The CDR3 region is CASIPTGYQETQYF. The CDR3 region has the DNA TGTGCCAGCATCCCGACAGGTTACCAAGAGACCCAGTACTTC.

Turning to this clonotype: A read error may produce the germline difference seen at one junction end. V is TRBV7-6 and J is TRBJ2-6; either TRBD1 or TRBD2 may fit D (6 bases each). Germline CDR1 reads SGHVS; CDR2 reads FNYEAQ. CDR3 length: 13 amino acids. The CDR3 bases are TGTGCCAGCAGCTTAAGGGGGGCCAACGTCCTGGCTTTC. It encodes CASSLRGANVLAF.

The chain carries TRBV7-2 and TRBJ2-7; the D is unclear. Germline CDR1 SGHTA, CDR2 FQGNSA. Trimming removed 3 bases at V and 1 base at J, with 4 bases between. This CDR3 spans 12 amino acids. The CDR3 loop is CASSFQSYEQYF. In nucleotides, the CDR3 is TGTGCCAGCAGCTTCCAGTCCTACGAGCAGTACTTC.

This clonotype was seen a few times. This chain uses TRBV14 with TRBJ1-6; no clear D. V dropped 1 base and J dropped 3 bases, with 16 bases sitting between them. CDR3 length equals 18 residues. The germline CDR1 and CDR2 sequences are SGHDN and FVKESK. This CDR3 is CASSQVGGPNYYNSPLHF. CDR3 bases: TGTGCCAGCAGCCAAGTCGGAGGACCCAACTACTATAATTCACCCCTCCACTTT.

This clonotype was recorded a few times. The chain combines TRBV28 with TRBJ1-4; D call uncertain. V was shortened by 5 bases and J by 7 bases, with 14 bases between the two germline ends. The CDR3 runs 14 residues. Germline CDR1 and CDR2: MDHEN and SYDVKM. The chain's CDR3 is CASSLNAEGEKLFF. The CDR3 DNA is TGTGCCAGCAGTCTCAACGCGGAAGGTGAAAAACTGTTTTTT.

Sample share makes this clonotype medium-sized. The V call is TRBV7-9, the J call TRBJ2-7, with D hard to call. V lost 1 base and J 5 bases, leaving 9 bases between the germline ends. Germline V gives CDR1 SEHNR, CDR2 FQNEAQ (reference sequence). The CDR3 length is 13 residues. For the CDR3, the DNA is TGTGCCAGCAGCTTAGAACAAGTCGACGAGCAGTACTTC. This sequence encodes CASSLEQVDEQYF. Together with reference TRBV7-9 and TRBJ2-7, the CDR3 gives the full variable domain: DTGVSQNPRHKITKRGQNVTFRCDPISEHNRLYWYRQTLGQGPEFLTYFQNEAQLEKSRLLSDRFSAERPKGSFSTLEIQRTEQGDSAMYLCASSLEQVDEQYFGPGTRLTVT.

This clonotype showed up just a few times. The rearrangement joins TRBV7-3 to TRBJ1-6, with D maybe TRBD1 (5 bases). Trimming cost V 3 bases and J 9 bases, with 15 bases left between them. CDR1 is SGHTA, CDR2 FQGTGA, per germline. The CDR3 runs 15 residues. The CDR3 reads CASSLNGGGSSPLHF. The CDR3 DNA follows: TGTGCCAGCAGCTTGAACGGGGGGGGATCTTCACCCCTCCACTTT.

This chain connects TRBV28 to TRBJ1-2; TRBD1 matches at 8 bases. Germline CDR1 is MDHEN and CDR2 is SYDVKM. This CDR3 has 14 residues. The trim removed 6 bases at V and 4 bases at J, leaving 7 bases unmatched. CDR3 sequence: CASSLTGGGYGYTF. The CDR3 DNA reads TGTGCCAGCAGCCTAACAGGGGGTGGCTATGGCTACACCTTC.

Points on this clonotype: A clone one base away is much larger, so this may be a read error. The rearrangement joins TRBV7-2 to TRBJ2-3, with 10 positions matching TRBD2. CDR3 length equals 14 residues. CDR1 and CDR2 (germline): SGHTA, FQGNSA. The CDR3 is CASRTSGAAETQYF. Written as DNA, the CDR3 is TGTGCCAGCAGAACTAGCGGGGCGGCAGAAACGCAGTATTTT.

As regards this clonotype: Mismatch with germline at one junction end may stem from a read error. The rearrangement joins TRBV7-6 to TRBJ1-1; no clear D gene. The germline gives CDR1 SGHVS, CDR2 FNYEAQ. The CDR3 runs to 12 residues. The CDR3 region has the DNA TGTGCCAGCAGCCCCTTTCTCACTCAAGCTTTCTTT. It translates to CASSPFLTQAFF.

This clonotype appeared many times. The chain has TRBV7-2 and TRBJ2-2, with 13 bases that match TRBD2. Germline V gene data show CDR1 as SGHTA and CDR2 as FQGNSA. The CDR3 totals 16 residues. J was trimmed by 5 bases and V by 1 base; bases with no gene match: 1. The CDR3 DNA is TGTGCCAGCAGCTTAGAGGGACTAGCGGGGACCGGGGAGCTGTTTTTT. As protein: CASSLEGLAGTGELFF. The full variable domain, with the rest looked up from reference TRBV7-2 and TRBJ2-2, is GAGVSQSPSNKVTEKGKDVELRCDPISGHTALYWYRQSLGQGLEFLIYFQGNSAPDKSGLPSDRFSAERTGGSVSTLTIQRTQQEDSAVYLCASSLEGLAGTGELFFGEGSRLTVL.